This T cell receptor beta chain was captured in a study of T cells in Graves' hyperthyroidism and ophthalmopathy. RNA transcripts gave rise to amplified TCR beta CDR3 regions. First-round RT-PCR with HTBI primers amplified the TCR CDR3 region. TCRdb recomputed calls from the multiplex PCR reads with MiXCR, one row per CDR3 protein. The sample contains hundreds of thousands of distinct CDR3 sequences, around 39% of which appear only once. Germline V lookup: CDR1 SNHLY, CDR2 FYNNEI. The CDR3 has 14 amino acids. The V end lost 6 bases, the J end lost 0 bases, and 11 bases lay between the germline ends. To note about this clonotype: Its antigen is still unknown.

Diagnosis of hyperthyroidism was new in patients aged 18 to 65, and its duration was under 2 months. The PBMCs studied were ones that came from roughly 9.1 ml fresh peripheral blood. Regarding the study as a whole: Most thyroid clonotypes that were expanded above 0.001 also turned up in blood.

Sequencing was carried out using blood. The receptor was isolated from a man younger than 30 with Graves' hyperthyroidism. The gene calls are TRBV2 and TRBJ1-2; no definite D call. The CDR3 spells CASSDDGANYGYTF. The CDR3 DNA follows: TGTGCCAGCAGCGACGACGGAGCTAACTATGGCTACACCTTC.